This T cell receptor beta chain was captured in a study of CD8 T cells in Susac syndrome. With random hexamers, about 0.45 to 1 ug RNA was reverse transcribed. Multiplex PCR with immunoSEQ amplified the TCR beta CDR3 across 54 Vbeta and 13 Jbeta. TCRdb called the immunoSEQ multiplex PCR reads again in MiXCR, with one record for every CDR3 protein. The sample gives 100,000 to 150,000 distinct CDR3 sequences, around 94% of which show up once; more than 0.095% is in the top ten. Sequencing of TCR beta was carried out in blood CD8+ and CD4+ T cells. With 4 bases clipped from V and 7 bases from J, the junction kept 9 bases outside the gene matches. The CDR3 has 14 residues.

The chain couples TRBV12-3 or TRBV12-4 to TRBJ2-5; 7 nucleotides match TRBD2. Sequencing was done on a sample of CD4+ T cells from PBMCs. This sequence was found in a human donor in good health. CDR3 DNA sequence: TGTGCCAGCAGTTCCGTGACTAGCATCGGGACCCAGTACTTC. Protein: CASSSVTSIGTQYF.